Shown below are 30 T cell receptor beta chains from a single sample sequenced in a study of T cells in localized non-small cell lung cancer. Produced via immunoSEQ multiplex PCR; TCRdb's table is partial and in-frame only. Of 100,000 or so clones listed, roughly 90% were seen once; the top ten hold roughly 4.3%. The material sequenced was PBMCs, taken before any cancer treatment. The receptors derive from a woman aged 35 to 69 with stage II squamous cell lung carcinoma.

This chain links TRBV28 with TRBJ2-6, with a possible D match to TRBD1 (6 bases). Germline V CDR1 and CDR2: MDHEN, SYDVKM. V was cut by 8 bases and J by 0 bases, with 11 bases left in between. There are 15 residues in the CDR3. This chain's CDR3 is CASRGGISGANVLTF. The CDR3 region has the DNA TGTGCCAGCCGAGGGGGAATCTCTGGGGCCAACGTCCTGACTTTC.

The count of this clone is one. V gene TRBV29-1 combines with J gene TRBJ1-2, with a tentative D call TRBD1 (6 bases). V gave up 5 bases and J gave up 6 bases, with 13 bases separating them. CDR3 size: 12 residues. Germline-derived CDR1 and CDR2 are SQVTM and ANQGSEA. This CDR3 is CSVQDSFNGYTF. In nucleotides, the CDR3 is TGCAGCGTTCAGGACAGTTTCAATGGCTACACCTTC.

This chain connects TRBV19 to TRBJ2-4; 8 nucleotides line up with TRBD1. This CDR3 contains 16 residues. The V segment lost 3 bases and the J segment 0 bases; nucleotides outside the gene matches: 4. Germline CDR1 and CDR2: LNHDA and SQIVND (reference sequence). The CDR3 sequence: CASSIDRGVAKNIQYF. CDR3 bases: TGTGCCAGTAGTATCGACAGGGGCGTAGCCAAAAACATTCAGTACTTC. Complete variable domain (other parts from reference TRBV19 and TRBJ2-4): DGGITQSPKYLFRKEGQNVTLSCEQNLNHDAMYWYRQDPGQGLRLIYYSQIVNDFQKGDIAEGYSVSREKKESFPLTVTSAQKNPTAFYLCASSIDRGVAKNIQYFGAGTRLSVL.

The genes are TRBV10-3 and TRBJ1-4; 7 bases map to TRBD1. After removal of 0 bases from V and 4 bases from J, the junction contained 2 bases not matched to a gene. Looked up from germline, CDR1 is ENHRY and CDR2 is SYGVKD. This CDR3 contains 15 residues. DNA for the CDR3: TGTGCCATCAGTGAGTCCCGACAGGGTAATGAAAAACTGTTTTTT. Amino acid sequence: CAISESRQGNEKLFF.

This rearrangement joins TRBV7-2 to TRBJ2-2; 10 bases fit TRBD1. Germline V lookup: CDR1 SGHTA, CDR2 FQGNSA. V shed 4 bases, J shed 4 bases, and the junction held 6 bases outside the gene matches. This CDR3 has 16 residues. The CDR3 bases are TGTGCCAGCAGCTCCCGGGACAGGGGCTTCACCGGGGAGCTGTTTTTT. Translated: CASSSRDRGFTGELFF.

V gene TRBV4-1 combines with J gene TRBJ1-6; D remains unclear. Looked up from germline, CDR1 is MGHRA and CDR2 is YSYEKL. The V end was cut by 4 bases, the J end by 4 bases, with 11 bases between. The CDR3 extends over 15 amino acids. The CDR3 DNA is TGCGCCAGCAGCCTTGTAGGCGGTTATAATTCACCCCTCCACTTT. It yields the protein CASSLVGGYNSPLHF.

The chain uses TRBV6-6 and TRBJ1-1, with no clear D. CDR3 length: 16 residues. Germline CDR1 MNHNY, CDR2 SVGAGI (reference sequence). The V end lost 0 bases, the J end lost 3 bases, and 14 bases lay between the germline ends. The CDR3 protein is CASSYSNPSWDTEAFF. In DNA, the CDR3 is TGTGCCAGCAGTTACTCGAATCCCTCGTGGGACACTGAAGCTTTCTTT.

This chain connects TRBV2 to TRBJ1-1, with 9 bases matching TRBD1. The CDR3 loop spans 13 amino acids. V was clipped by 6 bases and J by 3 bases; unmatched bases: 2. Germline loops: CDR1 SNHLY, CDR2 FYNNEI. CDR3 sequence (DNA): TGTGCCAGCAGATACAGGGGGCACACTGAAGCTTTCTTT. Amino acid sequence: CASRYRGHTEAFF.

The CDR3: CASRFGLGGPSYEQYF. The CDR3 nucleotides are TGCGCCAGCAGATTTGGTTTGGGGGGCCCTTCCTACGAGCAGTACTTC. The chain recombines TRBV5-1 with TRBJ2-7; D may be TRBD1 or TRBD2 (6 bases each). The length of the CDR3 is 16 residues. V shed 5 bases and J shed 1 base, with 19 bases lying between them. The germline V gene has CDR1 SGHRS and CDR2 YFSETQ.

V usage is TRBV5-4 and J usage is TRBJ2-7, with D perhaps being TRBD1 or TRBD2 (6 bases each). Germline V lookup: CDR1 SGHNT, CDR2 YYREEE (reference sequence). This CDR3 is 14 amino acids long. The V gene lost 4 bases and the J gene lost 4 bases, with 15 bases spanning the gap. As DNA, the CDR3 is TGTGCCAGCAGCGATACAAGGGGGGAGTACGAGCAGTACTTC. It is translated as CASSDTRGEYEQYF.

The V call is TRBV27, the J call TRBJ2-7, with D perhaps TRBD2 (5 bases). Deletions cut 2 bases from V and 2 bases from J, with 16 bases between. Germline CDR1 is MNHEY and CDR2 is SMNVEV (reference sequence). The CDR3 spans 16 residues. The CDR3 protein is CASSLRPPLAPYEQYF. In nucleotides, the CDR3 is TGTGCCAGCAGTTTAAGACCCCCCCTAGCACCCTACGAGCAGTACTTC.

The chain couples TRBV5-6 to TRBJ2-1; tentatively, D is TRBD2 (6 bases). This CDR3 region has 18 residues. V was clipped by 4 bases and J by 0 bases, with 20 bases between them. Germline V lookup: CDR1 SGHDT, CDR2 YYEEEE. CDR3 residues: CASSPEVTVGSSYNEQFF. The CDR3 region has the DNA TGTGCCAGCAGCCCGGAGGTTACAGTCGGGAGCTCCTACAATGAGCAGTTCTTC.

For the CDR3, the DNA is TGTGCCAGCAGCCCCTATGGGGCGGATACGCAGTATTTT. This gives the protein CASSPYGADTQYF. This chain connects TRBV7-9 to TRBJ2-3; tentatively, D is TRBD1 (5 bases). CDR3 size: 13 residues. Germline V lookup: CDR1 SEHNR, CDR2 FQNEAQ (reference sequence). Trimming removed 5 bases from V and 6 bases from J, with 12 bases in between.

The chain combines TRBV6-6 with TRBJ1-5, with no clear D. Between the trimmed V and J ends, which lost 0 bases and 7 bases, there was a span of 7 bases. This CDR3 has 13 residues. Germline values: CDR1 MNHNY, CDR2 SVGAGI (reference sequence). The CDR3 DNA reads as TGTGCCAGCAGTTACTCGGTTAACCAGCCCCAGCATTTT. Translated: CASSYSVNQPQHF.

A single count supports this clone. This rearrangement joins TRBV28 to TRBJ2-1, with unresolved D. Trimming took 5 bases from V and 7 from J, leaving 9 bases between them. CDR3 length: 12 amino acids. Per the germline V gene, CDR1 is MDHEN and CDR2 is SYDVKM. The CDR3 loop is CASSIGGNEQFF. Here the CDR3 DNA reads TGTGCCAGCAGTATCGGTGGGAATGAGCAGTTCTTC.

In DNA, the CDR3 is TGCGCCAGCAGTGCGAGACAGGGGGCAGGAGACACTGAAGCTTTCTTT. Translated: CASSARQGAGDTEAFF. V and J are TRBV10-2 and TRBJ1-1; 10 nucleotides align to TRBD1. The CDR3 covers 16 residues. Germline loops: CDR1 WSHSY, CDR2 SAAADI. The V segment lost 4 bases and the J segment 3 bases; nucleotides outside the gene matches: 8.

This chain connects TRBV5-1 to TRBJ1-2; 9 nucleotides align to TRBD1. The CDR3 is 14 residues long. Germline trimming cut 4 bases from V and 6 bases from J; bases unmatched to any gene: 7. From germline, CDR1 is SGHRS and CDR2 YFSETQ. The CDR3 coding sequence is TGCGCCAGCAGCGCCCCCGGGACAGGGAATGGCTACACCTTC. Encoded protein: CASSAPGTGNGYTF.

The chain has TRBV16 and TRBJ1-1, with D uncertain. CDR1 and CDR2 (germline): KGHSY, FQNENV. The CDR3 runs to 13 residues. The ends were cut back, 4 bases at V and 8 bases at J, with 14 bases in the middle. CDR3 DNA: TGTGCCAGCAGCCCCTTACAGAGGACCGAAGCTTTCTTT. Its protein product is CASSPLQRTEAFF.

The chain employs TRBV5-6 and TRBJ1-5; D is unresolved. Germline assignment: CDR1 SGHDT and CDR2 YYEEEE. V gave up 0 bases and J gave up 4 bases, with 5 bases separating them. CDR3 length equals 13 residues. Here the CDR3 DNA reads TGTGCCAGCAGCTTGGGGGTGAATCAGCCCCAGCATTTT. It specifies CASSLGVNQPQHF.

This CDR3 is CASSPTGETQYF. DNA for the CDR3: TGCGCCAGCAGCCCAACGGGGGAGACCCAGTACTTC. V is TRBV5-1 and J is TRBJ2-5; the D gene is possibly TRBD2 (5 bases). Per the germline V gene, CDR1 is SGHRS and CDR2 is YFSETQ. CDR3 size: 12 residues. Trimming left V 4 bases short and J 5 bases short, with 9 bases between. Full variable domain (outside the CDR3, taken from reference TRBV5-1 and TRBJ2-5): KAGVTQTPRYLIKTRGQQVTLSCSPISGHRSVSWYQQTPGQGLQFLFEYFSETQRNKGNFPGRFSGRQFSNSRSEMNVSTLELGDSALYLCASSPTGETQYFGPGTRLLVL.

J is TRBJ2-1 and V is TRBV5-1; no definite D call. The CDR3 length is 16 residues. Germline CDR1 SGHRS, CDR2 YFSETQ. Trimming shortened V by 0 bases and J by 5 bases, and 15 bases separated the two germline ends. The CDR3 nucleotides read TGCGCCAGCAGCTTGGAGCCGACACGGACGAACAATGAGCAGTTCTTC. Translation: CASSLEPTRTNNEQFF.

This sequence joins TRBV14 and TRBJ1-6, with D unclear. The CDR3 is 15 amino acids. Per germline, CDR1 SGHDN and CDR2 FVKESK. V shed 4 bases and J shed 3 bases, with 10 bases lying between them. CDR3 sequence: CASSRREFYNSPLHF. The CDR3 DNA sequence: TGTGCCAGCAGCCGACGGGAGTTCTATAATTCACCCCTCCACTTT.

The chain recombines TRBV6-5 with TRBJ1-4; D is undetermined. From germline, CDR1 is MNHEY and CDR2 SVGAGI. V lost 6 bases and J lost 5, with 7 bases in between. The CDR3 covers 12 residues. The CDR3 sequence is CASRNSNEKLFF. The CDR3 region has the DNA TGTGCCAGCAGGAACTCGAATGAAAAACTGTTTTTT.

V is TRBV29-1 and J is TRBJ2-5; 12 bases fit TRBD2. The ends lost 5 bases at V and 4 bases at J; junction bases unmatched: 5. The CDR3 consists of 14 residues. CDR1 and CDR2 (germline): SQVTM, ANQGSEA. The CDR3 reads CSVSLTSGGETQYF. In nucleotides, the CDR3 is TGCAGCGTTTCTCTGACTAGCGGGGGAGAGACCCAGTACTTC.

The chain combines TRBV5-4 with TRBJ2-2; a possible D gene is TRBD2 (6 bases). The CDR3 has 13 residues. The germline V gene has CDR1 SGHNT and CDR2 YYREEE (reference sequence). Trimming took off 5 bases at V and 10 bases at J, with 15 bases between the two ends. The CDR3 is CASSLAARKELFF. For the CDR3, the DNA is TGTGCCAGCAGTTTAGCGGCTAGAAAGGAGCTGTTTTTT. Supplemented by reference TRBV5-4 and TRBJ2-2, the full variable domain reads ETGVTQSPTHLIKTRGQQVTLRCSSQSGHNTVSWYQQALGQGPQFIFQYYREEENGRGNFPPRFSGLQFPNYSSELNVNALELDDSALYLCASSLAARKELFFGEGSRLTVL.

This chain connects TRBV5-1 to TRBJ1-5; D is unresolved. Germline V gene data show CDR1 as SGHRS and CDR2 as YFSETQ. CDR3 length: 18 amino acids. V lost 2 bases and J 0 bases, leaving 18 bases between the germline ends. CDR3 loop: CASSLHPMGGYSNQPQHF. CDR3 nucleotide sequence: TGCGCCAGCAGCTTACACCCTATGGGTGGTTATAGCAATCAGCCCCAGCATTTT.

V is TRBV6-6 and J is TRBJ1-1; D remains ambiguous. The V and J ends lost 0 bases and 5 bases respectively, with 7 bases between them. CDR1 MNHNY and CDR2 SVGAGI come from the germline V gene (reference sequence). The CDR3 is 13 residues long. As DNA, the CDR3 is TGTGCCAGCAGTTACTCGGGGTTGACTGAAGCTTTCTTT. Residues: CASSYSGLTEAFF.

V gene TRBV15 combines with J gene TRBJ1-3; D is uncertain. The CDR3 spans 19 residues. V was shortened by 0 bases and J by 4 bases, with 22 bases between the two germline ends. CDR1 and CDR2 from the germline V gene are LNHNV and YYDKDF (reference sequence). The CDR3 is CATSRDGQDSREVGNTIYF. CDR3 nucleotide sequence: TGTGCCACCAGCAGAGATGGGCAGGATAGTAGAGAGGTCGGAAACACCATATATTTT.

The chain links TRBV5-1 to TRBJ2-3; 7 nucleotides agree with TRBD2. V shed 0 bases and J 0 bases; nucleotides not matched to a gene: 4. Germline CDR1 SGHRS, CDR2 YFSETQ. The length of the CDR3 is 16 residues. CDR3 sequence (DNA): TGCGCCAGCAGCTTGGTACTGGGAGGGAGCACAGATACGCAGTATTTT. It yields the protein CASSLVLGGSTDTQYF.

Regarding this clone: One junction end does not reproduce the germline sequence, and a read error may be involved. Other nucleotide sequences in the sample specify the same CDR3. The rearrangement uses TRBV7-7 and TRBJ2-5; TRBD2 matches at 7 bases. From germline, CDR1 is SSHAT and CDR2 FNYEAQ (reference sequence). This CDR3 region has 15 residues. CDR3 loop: CASSLAGGLQETQYF. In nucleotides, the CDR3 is TGTGCTAGCAGCTTAGCGGGTGGGTTGCAAGAGACCCAGTACTTC. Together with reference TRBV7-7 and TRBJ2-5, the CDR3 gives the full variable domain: GAGVSQSPRYKVTKRGQDVTLRCDPISSHATLYWYQQALGQGPEFLTYFNYEAQPDKSGLPSDRFSAERPEGSISTLTIQRTEQRDSAMYRCASSLAGGLQETQYFGPGTRLLVL.